This is a list of T cell receptor beta chains from one sample in a study of CD8 T cells in Susac syndrome. TCRdb re-called the immunoSEQ multiplex PCR reads with MiXCR, one entry per CDR3 protein. This table has about 200,000 distinct CDR3 sequences, approximately 95% appearing once. What was sequenced was CD4+ T cells from PBMCs. These TCRs come from a human donor with multiple sclerosis. The CDR3 runs from the conserved cysteine through the conserved F or W. D genes are given only for firm matches. Clone size is not always given. Where it is, it says once, few, many or a class for expanded clones.

D,size,J,V,DNA,CDR3
.,.,TRBJ1-2,TRBV5-4,TGTGCCAGCAGCCTTTCAGGGAAGTGGCTTAACTATGGCTACACCTTC,CASSLSGKWLNYGYTF
.,.,TRBJ1-1,TRBV20-1,TGCAGTGTAATGGTGGGGGCTTGGAACACTGAAGCTTTCTTT,CSVMVGAWNTEAFF
.,.,TRBJ1-1,TRBV12-3/TRBV12-4,TGTGCCAGCAGTTTAAGTACAGACAGCACTGAAGCTTTCTTT,CASSLSTDSTEAFF
TRBD1,.,TRBJ2-6,TRBV29-1,TGCAGCGTCCGGGACAGGGATAGTTCTGGGGCCAACGTCCTGACTTTC,CSVRDRDSSGANVLTF
.,.,TRBJ1-1,TRBV3-1,TGTGCCAGCAGCCACATCAAGGACACTGAAGCTTTCTTT,CASSHIKDTEAFF
TRBD2,.,TRBJ2-7,TRBV29-1,TGCAGCGCCCGGGGTGGGACTAGCGGAGACTACGAGCAGTACTTC,CSARGGTSGDYEQYF
.,.,TRBJ2-7,TRBV30,TGTGCCTGGAAGGGACGGACCTACGAGCAGTACTTC,CAWKGRTYEQYF
.,.,TRBJ1-4,TRBV12-3/TRBV12-4,TGTGCCAGCAGTCCCCGGACAGCTAATGAAAAACTGTTTTTT,CASSPRTANEKLFF
.,.,TRBJ1-4,TRBV30,TGTGCCTGGAGTGTAGCGAGAATCTCTAATGAAAAACTGTTTTTT,CAWSVARISNEKLFF
.,.,TRBJ1-1,TRBV29-1,TGCAGCGTTGCGGAGAACACTGAAGCTTTCTTT,CSVAENTEAFF
.,.,TRBJ1-5,TRBV30,TGTGCCTTGGGCCCAGAGACTCAGCCCCAGCATTTT,CALGPETQPQHF
TRBD2,.,TRBJ2-1,TRBV12-3/TRBV12-4,TGTGCCAGCAGTTTCAGGACTAGCGTTTACAATGAGCAGTTCTTC,CASSFRTSVYNEQFF
.,.,TRBJ1-6,TRBV6-5,TGTGCCAGCAGTTACCCTAAACAGGGAATTGATTCACCCCTCCACTTT,CASSYPKQGIDSPLHF
.,.,TRBJ2-5,TRBV9,TGTGCCAGCAGCGTTAAGGGTATGAGGCAAGAGACCCAGTACTTC,CASSVKGMRQETQYF
TRBD1,.,TRBJ2-5,TRBV29-1,TGCAGCGTTGGGGGACAGAAGATTAACGGAGAGACCCAGTACTTC,CSVGGQKINGETQYF
TRBD1,.,TRBJ2-7,TRBV30,TGTGCCTGGAGTACCGGGACAGGCTTCATCGAGCAGTACTTC,CAWSTGTGFIEQYF
.,once,TRBJ1-2,TRBV29-1,TGCAGCGCGGACCGTGTGGACACCTTC,CSADRVDTF
.,.,TRBJ2-5,TRBV12-3/TRBV12-4,TGTGCCAGCAGTTTGGGCGGGGTACAAGAGACCCAGTACTTC,CASSLGGVQETQYF
.,once,TRBJ2-3,TRBV5-1,TGCGCCAGCAGCTTACTAGGGCCCGGGGGCACAGATACGCAGTATTTT,CASSLLGPGGTDTQYF
TRBD1,.,TRBJ1-6,TRBV18,TGTGCCAGCTCACTCGCAGACAGGGGAGATTCACCCCTCCACTTT,CASSLADRGDSPLHF
.,.,TRBJ1-1,TRBV4-2,TGTGCCAGCAGCCTTGGGACTGATCCTACTTCTCGCACTGAAGCTTTCTTT,CASSLGTDPTSRTEAFF
.,.,TRBJ2-1,TRBV20-1,TGCAGTGCCCTAACCGTGGGCATTGAGCAGTTCTTC,CSALTVGIEQFF
.,.,TRBJ1-6,TRBV7-2,TGTGCCAGCAGCGTAGAGAGCGCCACGGGCTCACCCCTCCACTTT,CASSVESATGSPLHF
TRBD1,.,TRBJ1-2,TRBV29-1,TGCAGCGTTGAACTGGACAGGGTTTATGGCTACACCTTC,CSVELDRVYGYTF
TRBD1,.,TRBJ1-2,TRBV7-2,TGTGCCAGCAGCTTACGGGGACAGTCAGGCTACACCTTC,CASSLRGQSGYTF
.,.,TRBJ1-2,TRBV29-1,TGCAGCGTTGAAGATCTGCGGAGGGGTGACTATGGCTACACCTTC,CSVEDLRRGDYGYTF
.,.,TRBJ1-6,TRBV15,TGTGCCACCAGCGGTCAGCGGCTTCATTCACCCCTCCACTTT,CATSGQRLHSPLHF
TRBD1,.,TRBJ1-1,TRBV20-1,TGCAGTGCTAGCCGCAGGGGGGACACTGAAGCTTTCTTT,CSASRRGDTEAFF
.,.,TRBJ1-6,TRBV25-1,TGTGCCAGCCAGACCGGGGGGGGAGGTAATTCACCCCTCCACTTT,CASQTGGGGNSPLHF
.,.,TRBJ2-3,TRBV5-1,TGCGCCAGCTATATATCGGCGGGCACAGATACGCAGTATTTT,CASYISAGTDTQYF
.,.,TRBJ2-3,TRBV13,TGTGCCAGCAGCTTTAGGGCTTTCGATACGCAGTATTTT,CASSFRAFDTQYF
.,.,TRBJ2-1,TRBV7-9,TGTGCCAGCAGCTTAGTTCGGGGGGCCACCTTGGATGAGCAGTTCTTC,CASSLVRGATLDEQFF
.,.,TRBJ1-6,TRBV9,TGTGCCAGCAGCGTAGGCGACAGGTGGAATTCACCCCTCCACTTT,CASSVGDRWNSPLHF
TRBD2,.,TRBJ2-3,TRBV6-5,TGTGCCAGCAGTTCGTTAGCGGGGGAGAGCACAGATACGCAGTATTTT,CASSSLAGESTDTQYF
.,.,TRBJ1-2,TRBV20-1,TGCAGTGCTCCGGGGCGTTATGGTGGCTACACCTTC,CSAPGRYGGYTF
.,.,TRBJ1-6,TRBV6-1,TGTGCCAGCAGACAGGTTATTACTTCACCCCTCCACTTT,CASRQVITSPLHF
.,.,TRBJ2-3,TRBV6-6,TGTGCCAGCACCCGGACTGAGGACACAGATACGCAGTATTTT,CASTRTEDTDTQYF
.,.,TRBJ2-3,TRBV2,TGTGCCAGCAGTGAAGGGGGGCTAGCGGCGCAGTATTTT,CASSEGGLAAQYF
TRBD1,few,TRBJ2-5,TRBV29-1,TGCAGCACGGACAGGGGGGACTTC,CSTDRGDF